The clone carrying this TCR beta chain appeared many times. Its target is unknown. The study's library attached unique molecular identifiers to single cDNA molecules. One entry per CDR3 protein results from TCRdb running MiXCR on the RACE reads. This table holds about 49,000 distinct CDR3 sequences, 9.3% found once. These data are taken from a study of human T cells and chemical hapten exposure. Notes on the study in general: There was no change with DPC sensitization in TCRs above 1 in 1000 frequency.

Regarding time point: patch test 1, 2 weeks after DPC sensitization. This sample's treatment: therapeutic diphenylcyclopropenone sensitization with weekly scalp DPC. Total RNA was isolated from whole blood that had not been fractionated. The sequencing here drew on whole blood, taken in connection with sensitization to the hapten diphenylcyclopropenone (DPC). The TCR originated in a woman in her 50s with alopecia areata. Some clones in this sample may be carry-over from other donors' samples.

The CDR3 DNA sequence: TGTGCCAGCAGTGATGACAGGGGTATGAATCAGCCCCAGCATTTT. This sequence encodes CASSDDRGMNQPQHF. The gene calls are TRBV2 and TRBJ1-5; 8 positions agree with TRBD1. Germline assignment: CDR1 SNHLY and CDR2 FYNNEI. Trimming at V came to 3 bases and at J to 4 bases, leaving 5 bases not matched to a gene. CDR3 length: 15 amino acids.